Following are 27 T cell receptor beta chains from one sample sequenced in a study of response to subunit inactivated influenza vaccine. TCRdb fed the RT-PCR reads into MiXCR, producing one record per CDR3 protein. The sample has a few hundred thousand distinct CDR3 sequences, approximately 14% seen once. The starting material was PBMCs from blood, obtained about 13 days after vaccination. The receptors were gathered from a man between 45 and 60 years old who received an inactivated influenza vaccine.

In its sample, this clonotype was seen a few times. V gene TRBV9 combines with J gene TRBJ1-1; D unresolved. Trimming stripped 0 bases from V and 0 bases from J, with 12 bases between. Germline loops: CDR1 SGDLS, CDR2 YYNGEE. CDR3 size: 16 residues. CDR3 in DNA: TGTGCCAGCAGCGTAGGTCCAAGCGGTATGAACACTGAAGCTTTCTTT. Amino acids: CASSVGPSGMNTEAFF.

The chain joins TRBV7-2 to TRBJ1-4; D may be TRBD1 (5 bases). V was pared by 5 bases and J by 3 bases, with 10 bases between. The germline gives CDR1 SGHTA, CDR2 FQGNSA. The CDR3 contains 14 residues. The CDR3 sequence is CASSPEGPNEKLFF. Written as DNA, the CDR3 is TGTGCCAGCAGCCCGGAGGGACCTAATGAAAAACTGTTTTTT.

This rearrangement joins TRBV12-3 or TRBV12-4 to TRBJ2-5, with TRBD2 matching over 8 bases. The CDR3 totals 14 residues. The V and J ends lost 6 bases and 1 base, in that order; junction bases with no gene match: 4. The CDR3 loop is CASSLGTSQETQYF. CDR3 DNA sequence: TGTGCCAGCAGCCTGGGGACTAGCCAAGAGACCCAGTACTTC.

This clonotype has only a few counts. Written as DNA, the CDR3 is TGCGCCAGCAGCCTGGGACCTTCCGAGAACTACGAGCAGTACTTC. This encodes CASSLGPSENYEQYF. The gene calls are TRBV5-1 and TRBJ2-7; D is possibly TRBD1 or TRBD2 (5 bases each). CDR3 length: 15 residues. Germline V gives CDR1 SGHRS, CDR2 YFSETQ. V lost 4 bases and J lost 3, with 17 bases in between.

The CDR3 is CASSREMETQYF. Written as DNA, the CDR3 is TGTGCCAGCAGCCGGGAGATGGAGACCCAGTACTTC. The chain is built from TRBV7-2 and TRBJ2-5, with TRBD2 as a possible D gene (6 bases). The CDR3 is 12 residues long. CDR1 and CDR2 from the germline V gene are SGHTA and FQGNSA. Trimming removed 5 bases at V and 5 bases at J, with 9 bases between.

This clonotype was seen only a few times. The rearrangement joins TRBV4-2 to TRBJ1-1, with 9 bases fitting TRBD1. V lost 1 base, J lost 3 bases, and 3 bases stayed unmatched. The CDR3 covers 15 residues. Germline V gene sequence: CDR1 LGHNA, CDR2 YNFKEQ. The CDR3 sequence is CASSQVQGADTEAFF. In DNA form, the CDR3 reads TGTGCCAGCAGCCAAGTACAGGGGGCTGACACTGAAGCTTTCTTT.

The rearrangement uses TRBV5-1 and TRBJ1-3; 10 bases map to TRBD1. Germline values: CDR1 SGHRS, CDR2 YFSETQ. The CDR3 runs 16 residues. V was pared by 5 bases and J by 2 bases, with 7 bases of the junction left unmatched. The CDR3 region is CASSSRQGATGNTIYF. The CDR3 DNA reads as TGCGCCAGCAGTTCCCGACAGGGGGCAACTGGAAACACCATATATTTT.

The J gene is TRBJ2-1, the V gene TRBV20-1, with D possibly TRBD2 on 5 matching bases. The V and J ends lost 3 bases and 3 bases respectively, with 15 bases between them. CDR3 length: 15 residues. Looked up from germline, CDR1 is DFQATT and CDR2 is SNEGSKA (reference sequence). CDR3 residues: CSARNRRDFYNEQFF. CDR3 nucleotide sequence: TGCAGTGCTAGGAATCGTCGGGATTTCTACAATGAGCAGTTCTTC.

The chain links TRBV11-2 to TRBJ2-2; 11 bases map to TRBD2. V lost 6 bases, J lost 6 bases, and 3 bases stayed unmatched. This CDR3 has 14 amino acids. Germline lookup yields CDR1 SGHAT and CDR2 FQNNGV. CDR3 sequence: CASRRLAGPGELFF. The DNA of the CDR3 is TGTGCCAGCAGACGACTAGCGGGGCCCGGGGAGCTGTTTTTT.

In its sample, this clonotype was seen many times. The chain links TRBV30 to TRBJ2-2, with TRBD1 as a possible D gene (5 bases). Germline V gene data show CDR1 as GTSNPN and CDR2 as SVGIG (reference sequence). CDR3 length equals 13 residues. V was clipped by 4 bases and J by 6 bases, with 12 bases between them. The CDR3 spells CAWNPGLAGELFF. DNA of the CDR3: TGTGCCTGGAACCCAGGGTTGGCCGGGGAGCTGTTTTTT.

The rearrangement uses TRBV7-9 and TRBJ1-2; D gene unclear. Germline lookup yields CDR1 SEHNR and CDR2 FQNEAQ (reference sequence). V lost 4 bases, J lost 0 bases, and 15 bases lay in between. The length of the CDR3 is 16 residues. The CDR3 DNA follows: TGTGCCAGCAGCTCCCTCATTGCCGCAGCTAACTATGGCTACACCTTC. Its translation: CASSSLIAAANYGYTF.

This clonotype was detected many times. J is TRBJ1-2 and V is TRBV7-2; D ambiguous. This CDR3 comprises 14 residues. The ends were cut back, 2 bases at V and 5 bases at J, with 12 bases in the middle. Germline V lookup: CDR1 SGHTA, CDR2 FQGNSA. The CDR3 is CASSLSPMAYGYTF. In nucleotides, the CDR3 is TGTGCCAGCAGCTTATCCCCGATGGCTTATGGCTACACCTTC.

In this sample, this clonotype turned up many times. The chain carries TRBV20-1 and TRBJ2-7, with D hard to call. Germline assignment: CDR1 DFQATT and CDR2 SNEGSKA (reference sequence). The CDR3 runs 12 residues. V lost 3 bases and J lost 5, with 11 bases in between. The CDR3 DNA follows: TGCAGTGCTAGTTCGACGAATAACGAGCAGTACTTC. Its translation: CSASSTNNEQYF.

V usage is TRBV5-6 and J usage is TRBJ2-4, with D unresolved. Germline loops: CDR1 SGHDT, CDR2 YYEEEE. V dropped 1 base and J dropped 0 bases, with 5 bases sitting between them. The CDR3 has 14 amino acids. CDR3 sequence (DNA): TGTGCCAGCAGCTTGAGTCTAGCCAAAAACATTCAGTACTTC. Translating gives CASSLSLAKNIQYF.

V and J are TRBV7-9 and TRBJ2-7; D gene ambiguous. The CDR3 is 13 amino acids. Trimming shortened V by 8 bases and J by 1 base, and 12 bases separated the two germline ends. Looked up from germline, CDR1 is SEHNR and CDR2 is FQNEAQ (reference sequence). CDR3 DNA sequence: TGTGCCAGCGATTTTGGAGTTTCCTACGAGCAGTACTTC. Translating it yields CASDFGVSYEQYF.

In its sample, this clonotype was seen once. This chain links TRBV11-2 with TRBJ2-2; D unresolved. This CDR3 comprises 14 residues. Between the trimmed V and J ends, which lost 1 base and 5 bases, there was a span of 8 bases. CDR1 is SGHAT, CDR2 FQNNGV, per germline. The CDR3 protein is CASSLGYGTGELFF. In nucleotides, the CDR3 is TGTGCCAGCAGCTTAGGCTATGGGACCGGGGAGCTGTTTTTT.

CDR3 coding DNA: TGCACCGCCCGACTTCTGGCCTCCTACAATGAGCAGTTCTTC. It specifies CTARLLASYNEQFF. The chain has TRBV29-1 and TRBJ2-1; the D is unclear. From germline, CDR1 is SQVTM and CDR2 ANQGSEA. This CDR3 has 14 residues.

J is TRBJ1-1 and V is TRBV10-3; D is unresolved. V was pared by 10 bases and J by 5 bases, with 20 bases between. CDR3 length: 14 amino acids. Germline CDR1 and CDR2: ENHRY and SYGVKD. CDR3 sequence (DNA): TGTGCCACCCGGACCGGGGATATGGGGACTGAAGCTTTCTTT. Protein: CATRTGDMGTEAFF.

The chain has TRBV5-1 and TRBJ1-3; D gene unclear. The V end lost 7 bases, the J end lost 0 bases, and 14 bases lay between the germline ends. The CDR3 runs 15 residues. CDR1 and CDR2 (germline): SGHRS, YFSETQ. The CDR3 coding sequence is TGCGCCAGCTCCATCGGACCGAACTCTGGAAACACCATATATTTT. Amino acid sequence: CASSIGPNSGNTIYF.

This clonotype has more than one count but fewer than ten. The rearrangement uses TRBV10-3 and TRBJ2-7, with D possibly being TRBD1 (5 bases). In germline, CDR1 is ENHRY, CDR2 SYGVKD. The CDR3 has 13 residues. The V gene lost 3 bases and the J gene lost 7 bases, with 13 bases spanning the gap. The CDR3 spells CAISDNRPPEQYF. CDR3 nucleotides: TGTGCCATCAGTGACAACAGGCCGCCTGAGCAGTACTTC.

This sequence joins TRBV5-1 and TRBJ2-7, with 7 bases that match TRBD2. The germline V gene has CDR1 SGHRS and CDR2 YFSETQ. V trimming: 7 bases; J trimming: 3 bases; junction bases outside the gene matches: 7. CDR3 length equals 13 residues. The CDR3 loop is CASALAVGYEQYF. The CDR3 nucleotides read TGCGCCAGCGCCCTAGCGGTTGGCTACGAGCAGTACTTC.

This chain joins TRBV12-3 or TRBV12-4 and TRBJ1-6; D perhaps matches TRBD1 (6 bases). The CDR3 spans 15 residues. V lost 7 bases to trimming and J lost 10 bases, with 20 bases between them. This CDR3 is CASMMLGGGGSPLHF. As DNA, the CDR3 is TGTGCCAGCATGATGCTCGGGGGGGGCGGATCACCCCTCCACTTT.

The DNA for the CDR3 is TGCGCCAGCAGCTTGGATTTTAGTAGATACAATGAGCAGTTCTTC. Its protein product is CASSLDFSRYNEQFF. This rearrangement joins TRBV5-1 to TRBJ2-1, with D unclear. This CDR3 is built from 15 residues. Germline loops: CDR1 SGHRS, CDR2 YFSETQ. Trimming took off 0 bases at V and 4 bases at J, with 11 bases between the two ends.

The CDR3 nucleotides are TGTGCCAGCAGCCCCCGGGACGGAGAAAAACTGTTTTTT. Protein: CASSPRDGEKLFF. This chain uses TRBV4-2 with TRBJ1-4, with D tentatively TRBD1 (5 bases). This CDR3 region has 13 residues. The ends were cut back, 4 bases at V and 8 bases at J, with 11 bases in the middle. The germline gives CDR1 LGHNA, CDR2 YNFKEQ.

J is TRBJ2-2 and V is TRBV20-1, with D perhaps matching TRBD2 (6 bases). Germline CDR1 DFQATT, CDR2 SNEGSKA (reference sequence). The CDR3 loop spans 16 amino acids. V lost 3 bases, J lost 6 bases, and 20 bases lay in between. The CDR3 region is CSASDGGSTRAGELFF. DNA for the CDR3: TGCAGTGCTAGTGACGGGGGTTCCACCCGGGCCGGGGAGCTGTTTTTT.

In its sample, this clonotype was seen a few times. V usage is TRBV20-1 and J usage is TRBJ1-2; tentative D call: TRBD1 (5 bases). The CDR3 spans 13 residues. The V gene lost 0 bases and the J gene lost 3 bases, with 8 bases spanning the gap. The germline gives CDR1 DFQATT, CDR2 SNEGSKA (reference sequence). Written as DNA, the CDR3 is TGCAGTGCTAGAGAGAGACAGTACTATGGCTACACCTTC. Its protein product is CSARERQYYGYTF.

This clonotype was seen only a few times. The V call is TRBV12-3 or TRBV12-4, the J call TRBJ1-6; 10 bases match TRBD1. Losses at the gene ends were 4 bases for V and 9 bases for J; bases not matched to a gene: 6. CDR3 length equals 15 residues. CDR3 protein: CASSSGTGDFSPLHF. The CDR3 DNA sequence: TGTGCCAGCAGTTCAGGGACAGGGGATTTTTCACCCCTCCACTTT.